This T cell receptor (beta chain) originates from a study of graft-versus-host responses after intestinal transplantation. In the study overall: In this cohort, recipients had multivisceral, liver-intestinal, or isolated intestinal transplants.

Study-wide results and limits: Patients who carried graft-donor T cell macrochimerism also had high graft-versus-host to host-versus-graft clonal ratios in their allografts. Early post-transplant declines in HvG were associated with peak levels of circulating GvH clones.

Generated by immunoSEQ multiplex PCR, the TCRdb table keeps only in-frame clones and is missing some. The table records more than 12,000 clones, 25% to 40% of them present only once. Labeling with CFSE marked 200,000 responder cells, which were plated with 200,000 irradiated, violet-dye-labeled stimulator cells. Germline CDR1 is SNHLY and CDR2 is FYNNEI. The CDR3 is 16 amino acids. With V trimmed by 3 bases and J by 7 bases, 11 bases remained unmatched. The rearrangement links TRBV2 to TRBJ2-1, with 8 positions matching TRBD2. The starting material was alloreactive CD8+ T cells from a mixed lymphocyte reaction culture, obtained before intestinal transplant. Subset described: CFSE-low proliferating T cells sorted from roughly six-day pre-transplant mixed lymphocyte reaction (GvH or HvG direction). The TCR sequence derives from a human patient who received an intestinal transplant. CDR3 in DNA: TGTGCCAGCAGTGAGAACCCGGGACTAGGAGAAAATGAGCAGTTCTTC. Protein: CASSENPGLGENEQFF.